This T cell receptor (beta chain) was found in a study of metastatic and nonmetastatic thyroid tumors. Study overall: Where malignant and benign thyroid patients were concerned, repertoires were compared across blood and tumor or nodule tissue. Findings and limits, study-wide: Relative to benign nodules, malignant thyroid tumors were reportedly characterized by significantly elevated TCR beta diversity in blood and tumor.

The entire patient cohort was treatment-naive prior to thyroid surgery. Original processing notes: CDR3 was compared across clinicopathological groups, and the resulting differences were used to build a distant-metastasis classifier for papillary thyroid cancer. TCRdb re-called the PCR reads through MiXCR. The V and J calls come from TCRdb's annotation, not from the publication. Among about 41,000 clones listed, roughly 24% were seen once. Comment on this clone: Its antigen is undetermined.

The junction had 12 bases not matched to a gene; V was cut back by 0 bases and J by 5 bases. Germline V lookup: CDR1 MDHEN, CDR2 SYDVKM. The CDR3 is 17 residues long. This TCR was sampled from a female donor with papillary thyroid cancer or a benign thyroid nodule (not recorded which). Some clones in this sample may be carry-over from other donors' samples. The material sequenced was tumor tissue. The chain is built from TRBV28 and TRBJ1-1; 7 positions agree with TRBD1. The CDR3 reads CASSLWARTHRGTEAFF. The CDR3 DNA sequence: TGTGCCAGCAGTTTATGGGCTAGGACGCACAGGGGAACTGAAGCTTTCTTT. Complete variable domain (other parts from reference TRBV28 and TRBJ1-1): DVKVTQSSRYLVKRTGEKVFLECVQDMDHENMFWYRQDPGLGLRLIYFSYDVKMKEKGDIPEGYSVSREKKERFSLILESASTNQTSMYLCASSLWARTHRGTEAFFGQGTRLTVV.